This T cell receptor (beta chain) stems from a study of identical twins. General study results and limits: Within beta out-of-frame sequences, the excess sharing observed between twins was weaker.

In its sample, this clonotype was seen a few times. No antigen is known for it. TCRdb re-derived calls from the 5' RACE reads in MiXCR, one entry per CDR3 protein. The sample holds 270,000 or so distinct CDR3 sequences, around 8% seen once. V lost 6 bases and J 7 bases, leaving 21 bases between the germline ends. Germline CDR1 reads MDHEN; CDR2 reads SYDVKM. The CDR3 runs 16 residues. These data are also associated with another study on yellow fever vaccine responses in identical twins.

Sequenced input: CD8+ T cells sorted from blood. The TCR sequence derives from a woman aged 18-35 years in good health. The rearrangement links TRBV28 to TRBJ2-2; the D gene is possibly TRBD2 (6 bases). CDR3 loop: CASSPEGLGFHGELFF. The CDR3 nucleotides read TGTGCCAGCAGCCCTGAGGGACTCGGGTTCCACGGGGAGCTGTTTTTT.